The sequence of this T cell receptor beta chain was determined in a study of T cell responses to AZD1222 COVID-19 vaccine. The assay was immunoSEQ multiplex PCR, and TCRdb's table has in-frame clones only and misses some. The sample shows around 88,000 clones, roughly 88% of them seen only once. This CDR3 is built from 14 residues. The V gene's germline CDR1 is GTSNPN and CDR2 SVGIG (reference sequence). V lost 3 bases, J lost 5 bases, and 5 bases stayed unmatched. J is TRBJ2-7 and V is TRBV30; TRBD2 matches 12 bases. The clonotype originates from an adult in good health. Sequencing used peripheral blood, obtained on day 0 of AZD1222 vaccination. The CDR3 loop reads CAWSGTSGLHEQYF. CDR3 DNA sequence: TGTGCCTGGAGCGGGACTAGCGGGTTGCACGAGCAGTACTTC.